These T cell receptor beta chains were read from a single sample in a study of glioma-infiltrating T cells after dendritic cell vaccination. TCRdb's table, derived via immunoSEQ multiplex PCR, lists solely in-frame clones and lacks some. The sample records 90,000 or so clones, over 75% being singletons. This specimen was blood, taken after dendritic cell vaccination. Receptor source: a human donor with glioblastoma. CDR3s include the opening cysteine and the closing phenylalanine or tryptophan. The order of the fields is V gene, clone size, D gene, J gene, CDR3 protein, CDR3 DNA. D genes are given only for firm matches. Size tells how often a clone was seen (once, few, many) or the class of an expanded clone, and some rows leave it out.

V: TRBV18
size: .
D: TRBD1
J: TRBJ1-2
CDR3: CASSPRTGGHDYGYTF
DNA: TGTGCCAGCTCACCCCGCACAGGGGGCCACGACTATGGCTACACCTTC

V: TRBV19
size: .
D: .
J: TRBJ2-5
CDR3: CASAGQPRETQYF
DNA: TGTGCCAGTGCGGGACAGCCAAGAGAGACCCAGTACTTC

V: TRBV18
size: .
D: TRBD1
J: TRBJ2-7
CDR3: CASSARDRGGYEQYF
DNA: TGTGCCAGCTCAGCTCGGGACAGGGGCGGCTACGAGCAGTACTTC

V: TRBV4-1
size: .
D: TRBD2
J: TRBJ2-1
CDR3: CASSQGSGSSIYNEQFF
DNA: TGCGCCAGCAGCCAGGGTAGCGGGAGCTCTATATACAATGAGCAGTTCTTC

V: TRBV5-4
size: .
D: TRBD2
J: TRBJ2-1
CDR3: CASSLQRGVDNEQFF
DNA: TGTGCCAGCAGCTTGCAGCGGGGGGTCGACAATGAGCAGTTCTTC

V: TRBV5-4
size: .
D: TRBD1
J: TRBJ2-3
CDR3: CASRGGGSTDTQYF
DNA: TGTGCCAGCAGAGGGGGCGGGAGCACAGATACGCAGTATTTT

V: TRBV5-6
size: .
D: TRBD1
J: TRBJ2-6
CDR3: CASTRDRAERNSGANVLTF
DNA: TGTGCCTCCACTCGGGACAGGGCGGAGCGTAACTCTGGGGCCAACGTCCTGACTTTC

V: TRBV5-4
size: .
D: TRBD2
J: TRBJ2-1
CDR3: CASSPETSENEQFF
DNA: TGTGCCAGCAGCCCCGAGACTAGCGAGAATGAGCAGTTCTTC

V: TRBV5-5
size: .
D: .
J: TRBJ1-2
CDR3: CASSHGQPINYGYTF
DNA: TGTGCCAGCAGCCATGGACAGCCAATTAACTATGGCTACACCTTC

V: TRBV10-3
size: .
D: TRBD2
J: TRBJ2-5
CDR3: CAISSRLAGEKRQETQYF
DNA: TGTGCCATCAGTTCCCGACTAGCGGGGGAAAAGAGACAAGAGACCCAGTACTTC

V: TRBV28
size: few
D: .
J: TRBJ1-2
CDR3: CASSPLRGFGYTF
DNA: TGTGCCAGCAGTCCCCTTAGAGGGTTTGGCTACACCTTC

V: TRBV5-1
size: .
D: TRBD1
J: TRBJ2-7
CDR3: CASSFLTGGSEQYF
DNA: TGCGCCAGCAGCTTTTTAACAGGGGGCAGCGAGCAGTACTTC

V: TRBV6-5
size: .
D: .
J: TRBJ1-3
CDR3: CASVDGGNSGNTIYF
DNA: TGTGCCAGCGTCGATGGCGGAAACTCTGGAAACACCATATATTTT

V: TRBV29-1
size: .
D: .
J: TRBJ2-3
CDR3: CRQGQDTQYF
DNA: TGCAGGCAGGGCCAAGATACGCAGTATTTT

V: TRBV27
size: .
D: TRBD1
J: TRBJ1-2
CDR3: CASSQGAWDGYTF
DNA: TGTGCCAGCAGTCAGGGGGCATGGGATGGCTACACCTTC

V: TRBV4-1
size: .
D: TRBD2
J: TRBJ2-7
CDR3: CASSQGISYGTSGAYEQYF
DNA: TGCGCCAGCAGCCAAGGAATTTCCTACGGGACTAGCGGCGCCTACGAGCAGTACTTC

V: TRBV6-5
size: .
D: TRBD2
J: TRBJ2-1
CDR3: CASQAATSGSDEQFF
DNA: TGTGCCAGCCAAGCGGCTACTAGCGGGAGCGATGAGCAGTTCTTC

V: TRBV5-4
size: .
D: .
J: TRBJ2-2
CDR3: CASSLASSPNTGELFF
DNA: TGTGCCAGCAGCTTGGCCAGTTCCCCGAACACCGGGGAGCTGTTTTTT

V: TRBV2
size: .
D: .
J: TRBJ1-2
CDR3: CASSDNNYGYTF
DNA: TGTGCCAGCAGTGACAATAACTATGGCTACACCTTC

V: TRBV2
size: .
D: .
J: TRBJ1-5
CDR3: CASTSSGSVNQPQHF
DNA: TGTGCCAGCACCAGTTCAGGGTCGGTGAATCAGCCCCAGCATTTT

V: TRBV10-3
size: .
D: TRBD1
J: TRBJ1-5
CDR3: CAIRDGQAGPNQPQHF
DNA: TGTGCCATCAGGGACGGACAGGCCGGTCCCAATCAGCCCCAGCATTTT

V: TRBV7-6
size: .
D: .
J: TRBJ2-5
CDR3: CASSWRQVETQYF
DNA: TGTGCCAGCAGCTGGCGACAGGTTGAGACCCAGTACTTC

V: TRBV7-9
size: .
D: TRBD1
J: TRBJ2-1
CDR3: CASRAGGVIDEQFF
DNA: TGTGCCAGCAGGGCAGGGGGCGTTATAGATGAGCAGTTCTTC